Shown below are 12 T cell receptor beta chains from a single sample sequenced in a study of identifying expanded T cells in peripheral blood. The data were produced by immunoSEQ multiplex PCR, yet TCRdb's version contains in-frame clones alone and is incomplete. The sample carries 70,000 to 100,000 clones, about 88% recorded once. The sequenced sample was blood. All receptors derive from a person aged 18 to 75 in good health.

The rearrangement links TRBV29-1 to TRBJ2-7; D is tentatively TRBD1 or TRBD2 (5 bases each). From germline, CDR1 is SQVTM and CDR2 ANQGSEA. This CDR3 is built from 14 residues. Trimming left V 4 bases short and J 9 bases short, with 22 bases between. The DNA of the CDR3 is TGCAGCGTTGGTTTTACGAGGAGCTTGAGGGGGCAGTACTTC. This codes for CSVGFTRSLRGQYF.

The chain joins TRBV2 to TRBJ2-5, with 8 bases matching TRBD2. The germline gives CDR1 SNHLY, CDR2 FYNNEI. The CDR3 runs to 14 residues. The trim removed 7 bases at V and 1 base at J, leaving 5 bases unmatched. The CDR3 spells CASTPGGAQETQYF. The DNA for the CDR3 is TGTGCCAGCACTCCGGGGGGGGCCCAAGAGACCCAGTACTTC.

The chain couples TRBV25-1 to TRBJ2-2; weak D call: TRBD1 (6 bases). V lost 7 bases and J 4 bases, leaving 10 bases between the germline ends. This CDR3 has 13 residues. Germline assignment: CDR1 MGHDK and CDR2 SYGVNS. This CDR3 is CASTQGPTGELFF. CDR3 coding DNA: TGTGCCAGCACCCAGGGGCCCACCGGGGAGCTGTTTTTT.

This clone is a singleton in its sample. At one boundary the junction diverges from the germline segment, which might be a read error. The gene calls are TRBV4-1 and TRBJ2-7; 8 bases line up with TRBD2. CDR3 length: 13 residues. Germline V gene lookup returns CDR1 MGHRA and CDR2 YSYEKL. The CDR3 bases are TGCGCCAGCAGCCAATCAGAGCGGGGGAGACTGAACTTC. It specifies CASSQSERGRLNF.

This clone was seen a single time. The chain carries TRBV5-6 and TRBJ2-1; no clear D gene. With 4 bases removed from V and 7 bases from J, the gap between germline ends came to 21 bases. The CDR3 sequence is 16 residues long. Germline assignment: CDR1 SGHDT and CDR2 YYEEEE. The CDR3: CASSPWAIRLRNEQFF. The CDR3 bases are TGTGCCAGCAGCCCGTGGGCAATTCGTCTGAGGAATGAGCAGTTCTTC.

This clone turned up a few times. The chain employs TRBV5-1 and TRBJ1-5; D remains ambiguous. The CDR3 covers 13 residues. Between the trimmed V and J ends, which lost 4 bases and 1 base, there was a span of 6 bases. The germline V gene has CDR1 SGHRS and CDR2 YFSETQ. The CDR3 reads CASSEGSNQPQHF. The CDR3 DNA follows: TGCGCCAGCAGCGAGGGAAGCAATCAGCCCCAGCATTTT.

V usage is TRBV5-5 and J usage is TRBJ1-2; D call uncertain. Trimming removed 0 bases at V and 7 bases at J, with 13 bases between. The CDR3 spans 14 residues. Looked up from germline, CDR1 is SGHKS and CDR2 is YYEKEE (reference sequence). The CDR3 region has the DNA TGTGCCAGCAGCTTGGGGGTCGCGCAAGGTGGCTACACCTTC. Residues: CASSLGVAQGGYTF.

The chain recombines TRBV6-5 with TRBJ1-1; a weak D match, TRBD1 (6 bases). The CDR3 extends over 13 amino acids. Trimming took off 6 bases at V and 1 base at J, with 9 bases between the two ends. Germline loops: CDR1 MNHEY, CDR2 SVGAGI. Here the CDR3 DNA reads TGTGCCAGCAGCGGACAGTGGAACACTGAAGCTTTCTTT. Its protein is CASSGQWNTEAFF.

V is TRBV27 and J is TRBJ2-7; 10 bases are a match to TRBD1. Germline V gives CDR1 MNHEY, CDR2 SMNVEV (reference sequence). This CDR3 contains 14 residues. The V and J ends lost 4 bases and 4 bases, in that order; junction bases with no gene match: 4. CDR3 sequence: CASSYKDRGYEQYF. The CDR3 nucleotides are TGTGCCAGCAGTTATAAGGACAGGGGGTACGAGCAGTACTTC.

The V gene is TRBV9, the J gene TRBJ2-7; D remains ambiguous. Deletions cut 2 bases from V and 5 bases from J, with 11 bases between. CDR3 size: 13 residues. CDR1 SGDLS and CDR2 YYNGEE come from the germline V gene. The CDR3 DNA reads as TGTGCCAGCAGCGTTAGGATGTGGGACGAGCAGTACTTC. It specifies CASSVRMWDEQYF.

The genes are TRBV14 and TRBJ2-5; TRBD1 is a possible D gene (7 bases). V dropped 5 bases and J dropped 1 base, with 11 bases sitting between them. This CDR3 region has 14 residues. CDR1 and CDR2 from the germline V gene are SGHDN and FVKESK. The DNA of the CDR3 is TGTGCCAGCAGCTCGCAGGGGGGCCAAGAGACCCAGTACTTC. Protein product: CASSSQGGQETQYF.

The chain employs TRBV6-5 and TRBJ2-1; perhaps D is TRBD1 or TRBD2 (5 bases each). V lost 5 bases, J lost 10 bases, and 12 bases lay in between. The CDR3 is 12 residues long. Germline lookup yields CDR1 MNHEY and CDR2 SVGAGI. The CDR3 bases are TGTGCCAGCAGTCCCTTCGGGGACGAGCAGTTCTTC. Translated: CASSPFGDEQFF.